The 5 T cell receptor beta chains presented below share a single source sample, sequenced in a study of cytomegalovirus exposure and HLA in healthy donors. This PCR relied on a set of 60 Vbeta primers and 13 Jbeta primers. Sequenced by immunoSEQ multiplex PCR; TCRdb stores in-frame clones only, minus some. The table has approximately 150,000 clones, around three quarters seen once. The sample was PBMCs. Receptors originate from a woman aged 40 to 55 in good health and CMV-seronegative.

The DNA of the CDR3 is TGTGCCAGCTCACTTTTGGACAGCTCCATGAACACTGAAGCTTTCTTT. Its translation: CASSLLDSSMNTEAFF. The chain has TRBV18 and TRBJ1-1; possible D gene TRBD1, 6 bases. Trimming took off 4 bases at V and 0 bases at J, with 15 bases between the two ends. Per the germline V gene, CDR1 is KGHSH and CDR2 is LQKENI. CDR3 size: 16 residues.

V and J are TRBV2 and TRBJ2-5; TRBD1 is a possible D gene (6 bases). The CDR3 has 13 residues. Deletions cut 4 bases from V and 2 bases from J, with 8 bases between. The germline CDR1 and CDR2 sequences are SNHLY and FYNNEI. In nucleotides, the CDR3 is TGTGCCAGCAGTGCCCAGGGGCAAGAGACCCAGTACTTC. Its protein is CASSAQGQETQYF.

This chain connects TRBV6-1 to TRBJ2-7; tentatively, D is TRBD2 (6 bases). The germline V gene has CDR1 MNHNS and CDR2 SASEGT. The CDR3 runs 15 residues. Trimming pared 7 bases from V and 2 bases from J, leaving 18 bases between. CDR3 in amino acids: CASTDQEGGTYEQYF. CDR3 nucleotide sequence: TGTGCCAGCACCGATCAGGAGGGAGGCACCTACGAGCAGTACTTC.

The CDR3 nucleotides read TGTGCCAGCAGTTACTCCCCAGCGGGAGAGTCCTACGAGCAGTACTTC. This gives the protein CASSYSPAGESYEQYF. This rearrangement joins TRBV6-6 to TRBJ2-7, with 8 nucleotides matching TRBD2. V lost 0 bases and J lost 1; bases outside the gene matches: 5. The CDR3 covers 16 residues. CDR1 is MNHNY and CDR2 is SVGAGI in the germline V gene (reference sequence).

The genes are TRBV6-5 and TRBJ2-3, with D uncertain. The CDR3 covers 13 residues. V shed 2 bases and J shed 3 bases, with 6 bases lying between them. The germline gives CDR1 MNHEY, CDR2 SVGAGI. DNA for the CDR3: TGTGCCAGCAGTTACGGTAGAACAGATACGCAGTATTTT. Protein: CASSYGRTDTQYF.